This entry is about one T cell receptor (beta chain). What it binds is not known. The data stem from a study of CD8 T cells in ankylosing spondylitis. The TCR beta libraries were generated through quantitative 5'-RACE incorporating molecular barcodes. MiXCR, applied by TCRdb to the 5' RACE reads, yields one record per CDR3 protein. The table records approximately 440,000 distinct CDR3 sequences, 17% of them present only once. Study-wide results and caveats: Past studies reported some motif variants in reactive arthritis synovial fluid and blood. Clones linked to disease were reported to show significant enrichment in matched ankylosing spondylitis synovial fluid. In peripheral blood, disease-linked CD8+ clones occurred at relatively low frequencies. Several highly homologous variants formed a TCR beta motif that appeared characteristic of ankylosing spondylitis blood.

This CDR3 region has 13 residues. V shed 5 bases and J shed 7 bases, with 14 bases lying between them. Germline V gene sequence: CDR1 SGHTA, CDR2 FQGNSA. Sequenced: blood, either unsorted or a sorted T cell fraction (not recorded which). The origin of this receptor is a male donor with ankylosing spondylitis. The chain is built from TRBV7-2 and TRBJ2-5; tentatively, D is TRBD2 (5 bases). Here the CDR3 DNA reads TGTGCCAGCAGCCCCGAGGCGGGCCGGACCCAGTACTTC. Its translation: CASSPEAGRTQYF.